Following are 22 T cell receptor beta chains from one sample sequenced in a study of blood T cell repertoires in COVID-19. TCRdb keeps only in-frame clones here, not all; method: immunoSEQ multiplex PCR. Of some 150,000 clones in the sample, around 84% were seen once. The sample taken for sequencing was peripheral blood. These receptors were obtained from a woman in her fifties or sixties with acute or convalescent COVID-19.

This chain connects TRBV7-8 to TRBJ2-2; TRBD2 aligns across 9 bases. Germline-derived CDR1 and CDR2 are SGHVS and FQNEAQ. The CDR3 extends over 16 amino acids. V lost 3 bases to trimming and J lost 2 bases; unmatched junction nucleotides: 4. As DNA, the CDR3 is TGTGCCAGCAGCTTCGCGACTAGCGGTAACACCGGGGAGCTGTTTTTT. Residues: CASSFATSGNTGELFF.

J is TRBJ1-5 and V is TRBV30; a possible D gene is TRBD1 (6 bases). This CDR3 is 16 amino acids long. V was shortened by 5 bases and J by 5 bases, with 22 bases between the two germline ends. CDR1 is GTSNPN and CDR2 is SVGIG in the germline V gene (reference sequence). The CDR3 loop reads CAWAPGGRGGHQPQHF. For the CDR3, the DNA is TGTGCCTGGGCCCCCGGGGGGAGAGGGGGTCATCAGCCCCAGCATTTT.

This rearrangement joins TRBV30 to TRBJ2-1, with no clear D. Germline values: CDR1 GTSNPN, CDR2 SVGIG (reference sequence). The V gene lost 7 bases and the J gene lost 0 bases, with 16 bases spanning the gap. The CDR3 consists of 15 residues. CDR3 protein: CASQTLASSYNEQFF. The CDR3 nucleotides are TGTGCCTCCCAGACTCTTGCCAGCTCCTACAATGAGCAGTTCTTC.

A few counts support this clone. CDR3 DNA: TGTGCCAGCAGTGTTCCCGGGACAGGGTATTCACCCCTCCACTTT. Protein: CASSVPGTGYSPLHF. The V call is TRBV28, the J call TRBJ1-6, with 9 bases lining up with TRBD1. The CDR3 runs 15 residues. With 5 bases clipped from V and 8 bases from J, the junction kept 7 bases outside the gene matches. Germline CDR1 and CDR2: MDHEN and SYDVKM.

The chain employs TRBV29-1 and TRBJ2-5; 9 nucleotides align to TRBD2. Germline CDR1 reads SQVTM; CDR2 reads ANQGSEA. V lost 4 bases to trimming and J lost 5 bases; unmatched junction nucleotides: 14. The CDR3 length is 16 residues. Here the CDR3 DNA reads TGCAGCGTTGTCTTATTCGGCGGGGGGGCGGTGGAGACCCAGTACTTC. Translating it yields CSVVLFGGGAVETQYF. Drawing the rest from reference TRBV29-1 and TRBJ2-5, the complete variable domain is SAVISQKPSRDICQRGTSLTIQCQVDSQVTMMFWYRQQPGQSLTLIATANQGSEATYESGFVIDKFPISRPNLTFSTLTVSNMSPEDSSIYLCSVVLFGGGAVETQYFGPGTRLLVL.

The CDR3 DNA reads as TGTGCCAGTAGCCGGGAGAACACTGAAGCTTTCTTT. The encoded protein is CASSRENTEAFF. The chain uses TRBV19 and TRBJ1-1; D not certain. The CDR3 loop spans 12 amino acids. The germline V gene has CDR1 LNHDA and CDR2 SQIVND (reference sequence). Between the trimmed V and J ends, which lost 6 bases and 1 base, there was a span of 6 bases.

This clone showed up many times. The genes are TRBV2 and TRBJ1-2; no definite D call. The CDR3 extends over 13 amino acids. The germline V gene encodes CDR1 SNHLY and CDR2 FYNNEI. Deletions cut 4 bases from V and 1 base from J, with 7 bases between. The CDR3 is CASSVNSNYGYTF. Here the CDR3 DNA reads TGTGCCAGCAGTGTGAACAGTAACTATGGCTACACCTTC. Looking up the rest from reference TRBV2 and TRBJ1-2 gives the full variable domain: EPEVTQTPSHQVTQMGQEVILRCVPISNHLYFYWYRQILGQKVEFLVSFYNNEISEKSEIFDDQFSVERPDGSNFTLKIRSTKLEDSAMYFCASSVNSNYGYTFGSGTRLTVV.

The chain carries TRBV30 and TRBJ2-3; maybe TRBD2 (7 bases). V lost 5 bases to trimming and J lost 1 base, with 16 bases between them. This CDR3 spans 15 amino acids. The germline gives CDR1 GTSNPN, CDR2 SVGIG (reference sequence). The CDR3 loop reads CAWGAGAWGTDTQYF. The CDR3 DNA follows: TGTGCCTGGGGGGCGGGGGCCTGGGGCACAGATACGCAGTATTTT.

The rearrangement uses TRBV25-1 and TRBJ2-5, with 11 bases matching TRBD2. The CDR3 runs to 16 residues. CDR1 and CDR2 (germline): MGHDK, SYGVNS. Trimming cost V 2 bases and J 0 bases; bases outside gene matches: 2. As DNA, the CDR3 is TGTGCCAGCAGTGAAAGACTAGCGGGGCACCAAGAGACCCAGTACTTC. Its translation is CASSERLAGHQETQYF.

The gene calls are TRBV27 and TRBJ2-1; possible D gene TRBD2, 5 bases. CDR1 is MNHEY and CDR2 is SMNVEV in the germline V gene (reference sequence). The CDR3 spans 15 residues. The V end lost 2 bases, the J end lost 4 bases, and 12 bases lay between the germline ends. In nucleotides, the CDR3 is TGTGCCAGCAGTTTAAGCGGAGGATATTACAATGAGCAGTTCTTC. The encoded protein is CASSLSGGYYNEQFF.

The CDR3 region is CAWNLQGMGEQYF. Here the CDR3 DNA reads TGTGCCTGGAATCTACAGGGGATGGGGGAGCAGTACTTC. The chain joins TRBV30 to TRBJ2-7, with 7 bases aligning to TRBD1. Trimming removed 4 bases from V and 7 bases from J; junction bases left unmatched: 10. Looked up from germline, CDR1 is GTSNPN and CDR2 is SVGIG (reference sequence). This CDR3 is 13 amino acids long.

This chain joins TRBV12-3 or TRBV12-4 and TRBJ2-7; D is unclear. The CDR3 has 12 amino acids. With 4 bases removed from V and 3 bases from J, the gap between germline ends came to 7 bases. CDR3 DNA sequence: TGTGCCAGCAGTTCAGAAAGCTACGAGCAGTACTTC. Its protein product is CASSSESYEQYF.

The chain links TRBV11-2 to TRBJ2-5; D gene ambiguous. Per the germline V gene, CDR1 is SGHAT and CDR2 is FQNNGV. Trimming cost V 1 base and J 4 bases, with 10 bases left between them. The CDR3 contains 14 residues. CDR3 nucleotides: TGTGCCAGCAGCTTAGGAGGCACTGCAGAGACCCAGTACTTC. Translating gives CASSLGGTAETQYF.

This clone was observed a few times. The rearrangement links TRBV20-1 to TRBJ2-3; TRBD1 might be the D (6 bases). CDR1 and CDR2 (germline): DFQATT, SNEGSKA (reference sequence). CDR3 length: 13 residues. Trimming left V 3 bases short and J 6 bases short, with 13 bases between. The CDR3 region has the DNA TGCAGTGCTAGTGGGACAATGGGGGATACGCAGTATTTT. It is translated as CSASGTMGDTQYF.

V and J are TRBV28 and TRBJ1-5, with 10 bases matching TRBD1. The CDR3 length is 14 residues. Germline assignment: CDR1 MDHEN and CDR2 SYDVKM. J gave up 1 base and V 8 bases, and 2 bases lay outside the gene matches. CDR3 loop: CASRQGASNQPQHF. The CDR3 DNA follows: TGTGCCAGCCGACAGGGGGCGAGCAATCAGCCCCAGCATTTT.

The CDR3, as DNA: TGTGCCAGCTCAAAGCGGGCCGAGTCCTACGAGCAGTACTTC. This translates into CASSKRAESYEQYF. The V call is TRBV18, the J call TRBJ2-7, with D perhaps TRBD2 (6 bases). The V gene's germline CDR1 is KGHSH and CDR2 LQKENI. The V end lost 5 bases, the J end lost 1 base, and 12 bases lay between the germline ends. The CDR3 extends over 14 amino acids. Full variable domain (rest looked up from reference TRBV18 and TRBJ2-7): NAGVMQNPRHLVRRRGQEARLRCSPMKGHSHVYWYRQLPEEGLKFMVYLQKENIIDESGMPKERFSAEFPKEGPSILRIQQVVRGDSAAYFCASSKRAESYEQYFGPGTRLTVT.

This clone was observed a single time. This rearrangement joins TRBV7-8 to TRBJ1-6, with 11 nucleotides matching TRBD1. CDR1 is SGHVS, CDR2 FQNEAQ, per germline. The CDR3 spans 17 residues. V lost 7 bases to trimming and J lost 6 bases; unmatched junction nucleotides: 11. The CDR3 is CASTPILGTGGNSPLHF. In DNA, the CDR3 is TGTGCCAGCACGCCGATCTTAGGGACAGGGGGTAATTCACCCCTCCACTTT. Based on the CDR3 plus reference TRBV7-8 and TRBJ1-6, the full variable domain is GAGVSQSPRYKVAKRGQDVALRCDPISGHVSLFWYQQALGQGPEFLTYFQNEAQLDKSGLPSDRFFAERPEGSVSTLKIQRTQQEDSAVYLCASTPILGTGGNSPLHFGNGTRLTVT.

The chain links TRBV9 to TRBJ2-5; 11 nucleotides agree with TRBD2. Germline trimming cut 0 bases from V and 0 bases from J; bases unmatched to any gene: 13. The CDR3 has 20 residues. Germline V gene sequence: CDR1 SGDLS, CDR2 YYNGEE. CDR3 protein: CASSVASTGASGGNQETQYF. CDR3 in DNA: TGTGCCAGCAGCGTAGCTTCGACGGGAGCTAGCGGGGGGAACCAAGAGACCCAGTACTTC.

This sequence joins TRBV5-1 and TRBJ1-3; a possible D gene is TRBD1 (5 bases). The CDR3 is 15 residues long. Trimming took off 0 bases at V and 0 bases at J, with 7 bases between the two ends. Germline CDR1 SGHRS, CDR2 YFSETQ. CDR3 DNA: TGCGCCAGCAGCTTGGAAGGGGTCTCTGGAAACACCATATATTTT. Its translation: CASSLEGVSGNTIYF.

The chain uses TRBV9 and TRBJ2-7, with TRBD1 matching 10 bases. CDR3 length: 15 amino acids. Germline V lookup: CDR1 SGDLS, CDR2 YYNGEE. V lost 3 bases, J lost 3 bases, and 6 bases stayed unmatched. CDR3 nucleotides: TGTGCCAGCAGCGCCTCGGGACAGGGGTTCTACGAGCAGTACTTC. Its protein is CASSASGQGFYEQYF.

The genes are TRBV9 and TRBJ2-3; D unclear. Germline V gene lookup returns CDR1 SGDLS and CDR2 YYNGEE. The CDR3 length is 15 residues. Between the trimmed V and J ends, which lost 0 bases and 0 bases, there was a span of 8 bases. CDR3 amino acids: CASSVVAASTDTQYF. CDR3 bases: TGTGCCAGCAGCGTAGTGGCTGCTAGCACAGATACGCAGTATTTT.

This clone occurred a few times. The chain uses TRBV2 and TRBJ1-1; D is unresolved. This CDR3 is built from 11 residues. V was cut by 7 bases and J by 0 bases, with 3 bases left in between. Germline assignment: CDR1 SNHLY and CDR2 FYNNEI. CDR3 loop: CASTMNTEAFF. The CDR3 bases are TGTGCCAGCACAATGAACACTGAAGCTTTCTTT. Using reference TRBV2 and TRBJ1-1 for the parts outside the CDR3, the full variable domain is EPEVTQTPSHQVTQMGQEVILRCVPISNHLYFYWYRQILGQKVEFLVSFYNNEISEKSEIFDDQFSVERPDGSNFTLKIRSTKLEDSAMYFCASTMNTEAFFGQGTRLTVV.